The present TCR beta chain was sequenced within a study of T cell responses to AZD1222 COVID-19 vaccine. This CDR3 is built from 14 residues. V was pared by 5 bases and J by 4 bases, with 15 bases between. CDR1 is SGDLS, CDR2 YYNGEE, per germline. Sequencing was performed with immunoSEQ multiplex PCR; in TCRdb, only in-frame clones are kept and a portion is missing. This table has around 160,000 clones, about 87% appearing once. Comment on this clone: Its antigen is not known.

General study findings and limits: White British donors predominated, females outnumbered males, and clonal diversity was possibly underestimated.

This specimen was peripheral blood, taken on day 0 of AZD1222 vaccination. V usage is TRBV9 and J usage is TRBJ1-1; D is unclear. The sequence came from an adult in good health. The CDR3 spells CASSARDPSTEAFF. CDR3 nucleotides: TGTGCCAGCAGTGCGAGGGATCCGAGCACTGAAGCTTTCTTT. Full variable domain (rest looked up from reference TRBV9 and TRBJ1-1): DSGVTQTPKHLITATGQRVTLRCSPRSGDLSVYWYQQSLDQGLQFLIQYYNGEERAKGNILERFSAQQFPDLHSELNLSSLELGDSALYFCASSARDPSTEAFFGQGTRLTVV.